This T cell receptor (beta chain) was found in a study of CD8 T cells in ankylosing spondylitis (dated by TCRdb to 2016 to 2017). About the investigation overall: To find TCR variants linked to disease, the study profiled T cell receptor beta repertoires in ankylosing spondylitis patients and healthy donors. Peripheral blood was sampled, and synovial fluid was additionally collected from ankylosing spondylitis patients. The whole study cohort included over a hundred healthy donors and 25 or so ankylosing spondylitis patients.

Sequenced using an Illumina HiSeq 2500. TCR beta libraries were prepared by quantitative 5'-RACE with molecular barcodes. The original pipeline was this. To identify disease-linked TCR variants, a new computational method was used, one built on a probabilistic model of VDJ rearrangement. TCRdb ran its own pipeline on the public reads, namely fastp trimming at Q25 and MiXCR clone calling, and kept in-frame beta chains. Each record represents a unique CDR3 protein, reported with the most common genes and DNA among its rows. The V and J calls and clone size come from TCRdb's table, not from the authors' own analysis. For this sample there are almost 250,000 distinct CDR3 sequences; under 35% appear just once. Around 4% of the sample is taken by the ten largest. This clonotype was observed at least ten times. There is no known antigen for this receptor. No much larger clone exists at a distance of one base, and base qualities are not known.

V and J are trimmed by 6 bases and 0 bases, and the gene matches miss 11 bases of the junction. The germline V gene (reference sequence) sets CDR1 to DFQATT and CDR2 to SNEGSKA. The CDR3 sequence holds 16 residues, the cysteine and phenylalanine included. The retained sequence is limited to the CDR3, 48 bases, with the frame set at the first base. What the research found in general, with its limitations: Blood from ankylosing spondylitis patients appeared to be characterized by a TCR beta motif composed of several highly homologous amino acid variants. The disease-linked clones were reported to be significantly enriched in matched synovial fluid samples from ankylosing spondylitis patients. Some motif variants had previously been reported in the synovial fluid and blood of reactive arthritis patients, which suggests shared mechanisms of disease initiation. A CD8+ phenotype was shown by the disease-linked clones, which were found at relatively low frequencies in peripheral blood.

The specimen sequenced was blood, either unsorted or a sorted T cell fraction (not recorded which). The chain employs TRBV20-1 and TRBJ2-3, and 8 junctional nucleotides match TRBD2. This receptor was identified in a male donor with ankylosing spondylitis or in good health (not recorded which). The CDR3 amino acid sequence is: CSASGWGGGSTDTQYF. At the DNA level, the sequence is TGCAGTGCCTCAGGATGGGGCGGGGGGAGCACAGATACGCAGTATTTT.